A few counts support the clone carrying this T cell receptor beta chain. As yet, its antigen is unknown. It was template switching that added a universal primer site, and there were unique molecular identifiers on the cDNA. TCRdb fed the 5' RACE reads into MiXCR, producing one record per CDR3 protein. The data contain about 460,000 distinct CDR3 sequences, 12% to 15% of them singletons. The data stem from a study of identical twins. Study-level results: These conclusions were based on statistical analysis (cross-sectional, not following the same donors). In zero-insertion analyses, partial confounding could arise from invariant MAIT and iNKT cells.

Germline CDR1 and CDR2: LGHNA and YSLEER. The CDR3 covers 15 residues. V gave up 0 bases and J gave up 7 bases; unmatched junction bases: 5. The sample was also reused in another study, on yellow fever vaccine responses in identical twins. As that study records: Reportedly, twins showed a vaccine T cell response that looked partly convergent and partly personalized.

The rearrangement links TRBV4-3 to TRBJ2-2, with 7 bases that match TRBD2. The source of this sequence is a woman aged 18-35 years in good health. The sample comprised CD4+ T cells sorted from blood. Here the CDR3 reads CASSQEGRGSGELFF. The CDR3 DNA reads TGCGCCAGCAGCCAAGAGGGTCGCGGGAGCGGGGAGCTGTTTTTT.